These 10 T cell receptor beta chains were all obtained from the same sample, sequenced in a study of T cell repertoires in cytomegalovirus infection. Antigens for these TCRs are unknown. TCRdb re-derived calls from the reads in MiXCR, one entry per CDR3 protein. The sample has about 700,000 distinct CDR3 sequences; around a third are singletons. This material consisted of cultured PBMCs, taken from culture after CMV antigen stimulation. The receptors come from a human donor in good health (CMV status not recorded). Some clones in this sample may be carry-over from other donors' samples.

This rearrangement joins TRBV10-3 to TRBJ1-5; D possibly corresponds to TRBD1 (5 bases). CDR1 is ENHRY, CDR2 SYGVKD, per germline. The CDR3 is 13 amino acids. V gave up 10 bases and J gave up 5 bases, with 15 bases separating them. The CDR3 sequence is CATSEGSDQPQHF. The CDR3 DNA follows: TGTGCCACCTCGGAGGGGTCGGATCAGCCCCAGCATTTT.

The chain is built from TRBV6-1 and TRBJ2-7; 12 bases agree with TRBD2. This CDR3 is 15 amino acids long. Trimming at V came to 0 bases and at J to 3 bases, leaving 0 bases not matched to a gene. Germline assignment: CDR1 MNHNS and CDR2 SASEGT. The CDR3 nucleotides are TGTGCCAGCAGTGAAGCGACTAGCGGGAGCTACGAGCAGTACTTC. Its protein is CASSEATSGSYEQYF.

The CDR3 is CASSLTGIRYNEQFF. The DNA for the CDR3 is TGTGCCAGCAGTTTGACAGGTATTCGCTACAATGAGCAGTTCTTC. V is TRBV28 and J is TRBJ2-1; D might be TRBD1 (6 bases). The CDR3 extends over 15 amino acids. The germline gives CDR1 MDHEN, CDR2 SYDVKM. Trimming took off 3 bases at V and 3 bases at J, with 12 bases between the two ends.

Ten or more counts support this clonotype. The rearrangement links TRBV6-1 to TRBJ1-5; TRBD1 matches at 10 bases. The germline gives CDR1 MNHNS, CDR2 SASEGT. CDR3 length: 17 amino acids. Germline trimming cut 8 bases from V and 5 bases from J; bases unmatched to any gene: 15. The CDR3: CASSTGPGQGTHQPQHF. The CDR3 nucleotides are TGTGCCAGCTCAACTGGTCCGGGACAGGGGACCCATCAGCCCCAGCATTTT.

J is TRBJ2-7 and V is TRBV7-2; possible D gene TRBD2, 6 bases. The germline V gene encodes CDR1 SGHTA and CDR2 FQGNSA. Trimming removed 4 bases at V and 0 bases at J, with 16 bases between. The CDR3 is made up of 16 amino acids. The CDR3 DNA reads TGTGCCAGCAGCTCCAATAGCGGAGGGAGCTCCTACGAGCAGTACTTC. Amino acids: CASSSNSGGSSYEQYF.

The chain combines TRBV7-9 with TRBJ1-1; D ambiguous. The CDR3 loop spans 13 amino acids. Germline V CDR1 and CDR2: SEHNR, FQNEAQ (reference sequence). Trimming shortened V by 5 bases and J by 1 base, and 8 bases separated the two germline ends. CDR3 DNA: TGTGCCAGCAGCGCAGAACAGAACACTGAAGCTTTCTTT. Translating gives CASSAEQNTEAFF.

The sample holds one count of this clonotype. The genes are TRBV6-1 and TRBJ2-3; tentative D call: TRBD1 (7 bases). With 8 bases removed from V and 1 base from J, the gap between germline ends came to 16 bases. The CDR3 spans 15 residues. Germline CDR1 MNHNS, CDR2 SASEGT. CDR3 region: CASLGGGVGTDTQYF. CDR3 bases: TGTGCCAGCCTCGGAGGGGGCGTAGGCACAGATACGCAGTATTTT.

This clonotype occurred a few times. V usage is TRBV2 and J usage is TRBJ1-1; the D gene is possibly TRBD1 (6 bases). V shed 6 bases and J shed 8 bases, with 10 bases lying between them. The CDR3 is 11 residues long. CDR1 and CDR2 from the germline V gene are SNHLY and FYNNEI. In DNA, the CDR3 is TGTGCCAGCAGCTATGACAGGGAAGCTTTCTTT. Translating gives CASSYDREAFF. The complete variable domain, with remaining parts taken from reference TRBV2 and TRBJ1-1, reads EPEVTQTPSHQVTQMGQEVILRCVPISNHLYFYWYRQILGQKVEFLVSFYNNEISEKSEIFDDQFSVERPDGSNFTLKIRSTKLEDSAMYFCASSYDREAFFGQGTRLTVV.

This clonotype has more than one count but fewer than ten. J is TRBJ2-7 and V is TRBV7-2; 11 bases match TRBD2. CDR1 is SGHTA and CDR2 is FQGNSA in the germline V gene. J gave up 2 bases and V 4 bases, and 4 bases lay outside the gene matches. This CDR3 has 15 amino acids. CDR3 in amino acids: CASSSLTSGTYEQYF. The CDR3 region has the DNA TGTGCCAGCAGCTCCCTGACTAGCGGGACCTACGAGCAGTACTTC.

There are many counts of this clonotype. The chain couples TRBV7-2 to TRBJ2-3; D is unclear. This CDR3 contains 15 residues. Germline lookup yields CDR1 SGHTA and CDR2 FQGNSA. V lost 5 bases and J 0 bases, leaving 12 bases between the germline ends. The CDR3 sequence: CASSLLSASTDTQYF. Written as DNA, the CDR3 is TGTGCCAGCAGCCTACTATCAGCTAGCACAGATACGCAGTATTTT. The whole variable domain, filled in from reference TRBV7-2 and TRBJ2-3, reads GAGVSQSPSNKVTEKGKDVELRCDPISGHTALYWYRQSLGQGLEFLIYFQGNSAPDKSGLPSDRFSAERTGGSVSTLTIQRTQQEDSAVYLCASSLLSASTDTQYFGPGTRLTVL.